This is a list of T cell receptor beta chains from one sample in a study of cytomegalovirus exposure and HLA in healthy donors. Repertoires were generated with immunoSEQ multiplex PCR, while TCRdb's copy carries only in-frame clones and drops some. The sample holds some 190,000 clones, about three quarters seen once. Specimen: PBMCs. The receptors derive from a woman aged 40-49 years in good health and CMV-seronegative. Both conserved end residues are part of each CDR3. A D gene is named only where the DNA matches it firmly. Size is stated for part of the rows, as once, few or many counts, or as a class when the clone is expanded.

DNA | CDR3 | J | D | size | V
TGTGCCAGCACGCGAACGGTCACCGGCTACACCTTC | CASTRTVTGYTF | TRBJ1-2 | NA | NA | TRBV28
TGTGCCAGCAGCCAGGGTGGGCCCCAGCATTTT | CASSQGGPQHF | TRBJ1-5 | NA | NA | TRBV6-5
TGCGCCAGCAGTTTACCTAAATCGGGCTCTGGGGCCAACGTCCTGACTTTC | CASSLPKSGSGANVLTF | TRBJ2-6 | NA | NA | TRBV5-1
TGTGCCAGCGCCTCCTTGGGCGGCCGGGGGGCAGATACGCAGTATTTT | CASASLGGRGADTQYF | TRBJ2-3 | TRBD2 | once | TRBV5-6
TGCGCCAGCGGAAGAGACAGGCAGAACACTGAAGCTTTCTTT | CASGRDRQNTEAFF | TRBJ1-1 | NA | NA | TRBV4-1
TGTGCCAGCAGCTTGGAGGGACAGGGGACCTATGGCTACACCTTC | CASSLEGQGTYGYTF | TRBJ1-2 | TRBD1 | NA | TRBV5-6
TGTGCCAGTAGTAACTCCTACTACAATGAGCAGTTCTTC | CASSNSYYNEQFF | TRBJ2-1 | NA | NA | TRBV19
TGTGCCACCGGACAGGGGTCCTCCTACGAGCAGTACTTC | CATGQGSSYEQYF | TRBJ2-7 | TRBD1 | once | TRBV2
TGTGCCATCAGTTCCTACAGGGGTCAGCCCCAGCATTTT | CAISSYRGQPQHF | TRBJ1-5 | TRBD1 | once | TRBV10-3
TGCGCCAGCAGCGGGACGGTAGCGGGAGGGCGACAGTTCTTC | CASSGTVAGGRQFF | TRBJ2-1 | TRBD2 | few | TRBV10-2